The 4 T cell receptor beta chains below were found in one sample sequenced in a study of T cell responses to AZD1222 COVID-19 vaccine. The assay was immunoSEQ multiplex PCR, and TCRdb's table has in-frame clones only and misses some. This table holds about 180,000 clones, just over 85% found once. The sequences come from peripheral blood, collected on day 0 of AZD1222 vaccination. These receptors were collected from an adult in good health.

This clone was seen once. This chain uses TRBV27 with TRBJ2-1; D gene unclear. The germline V gene encodes CDR1 MNHEY and CDR2 SMNVEV (reference sequence). The CDR3 runs to 13 residues. V was cut by 6 bases and J by 5 bases, with 11 bases left in between. This chain's CDR3 is CASRVMTHNEQFF. CDR3 nucleotide sequence: TGTGCCAGCAGGGTTATGACGCACAATGAGCAGTTCTTC.

The chain has TRBV4-1 and TRBJ2-6; D perhaps matches TRBD1 (5 bases). The CDR3 covers 17 residues. The germline gives CDR1 MGHRA, CDR2 YSYEKL. Trimming removed 8 bases at V and 3 bases at J, with 20 bases between. The DNA for the CDR3 is TGCGCCAGCGGAAGAAACCAAGCAGGGTTTGGGGCCAACGTCCTGACTTTC. Translated, it gives CASGRNQAGFGANVLTF.

V and J are TRBV5-1 and TRBJ2-7, with D possibly matching TRBD2 (7 bases). The ends were cut back, 0 bases at V and 0 bases at J, with 13 bases in the middle. This CDR3 is built from 16 residues. Germline assignment: CDR1 SGHRS and CDR2 YFSETQ. CDR3 coding DNA: TGCGCCAGCAGCTTGGCGGGGGGCTCTTTCTCCTACGAGCAGTACTTC. This codes for CASSLAGGSFSYEQYF.

The V gene is TRBV27, the J gene TRBJ1-6, with no clear D. Germline V gene sequence: CDR1 MNHEY, CDR2 SMNVEV (reference sequence). The CDR3 is 11 amino acids. V was trimmed by 8 bases and J by 7 bases, leaving 6 bases between them. Here the CDR3 reads CASGLNSPLHF. The DNA of the CDR3 is TGTGCCAGCGGGCTAAATTCACCCCTCCACTTT.